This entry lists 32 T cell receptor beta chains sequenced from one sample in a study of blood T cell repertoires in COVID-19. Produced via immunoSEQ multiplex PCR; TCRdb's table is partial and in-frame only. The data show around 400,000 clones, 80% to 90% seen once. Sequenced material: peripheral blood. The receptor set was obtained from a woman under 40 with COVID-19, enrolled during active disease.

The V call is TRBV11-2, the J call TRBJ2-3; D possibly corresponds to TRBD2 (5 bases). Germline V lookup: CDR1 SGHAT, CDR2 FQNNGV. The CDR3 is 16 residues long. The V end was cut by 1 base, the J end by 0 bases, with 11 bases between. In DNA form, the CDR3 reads TGTGCCAGCAGCTTAGGGCCCGGACTGAGCACAGATACGCAGTATTTT. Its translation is CASSLGPGLSTDTQYF.

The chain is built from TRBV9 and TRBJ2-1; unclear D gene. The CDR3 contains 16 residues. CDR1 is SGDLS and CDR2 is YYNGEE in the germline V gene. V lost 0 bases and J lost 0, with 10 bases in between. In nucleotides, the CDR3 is TGTGCCAGCAGCGTAGCTGCCAGAGGCTCCTACAATGAGCAGTTCTTC. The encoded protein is CASSVAARGSYNEQFF.

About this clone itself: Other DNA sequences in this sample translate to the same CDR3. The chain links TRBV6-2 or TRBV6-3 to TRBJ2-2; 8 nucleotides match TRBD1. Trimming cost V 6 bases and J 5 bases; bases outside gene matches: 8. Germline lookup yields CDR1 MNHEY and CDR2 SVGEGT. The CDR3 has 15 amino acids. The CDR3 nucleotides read TGTGCCAGCAGCACCGGGACAGGAGGTACCGGGGAGCTGTTTTTT. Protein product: CASSTGTGGTGELFF.

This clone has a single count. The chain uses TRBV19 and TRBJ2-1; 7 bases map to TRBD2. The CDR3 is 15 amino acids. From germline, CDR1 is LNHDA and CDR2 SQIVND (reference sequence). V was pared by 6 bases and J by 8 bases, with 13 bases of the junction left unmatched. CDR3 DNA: TGTGCCAGTAGCCCTTCCGGGGACTATGTCGATGAGCAGTTCTTC. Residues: CASSPSGDYVDEQFF.

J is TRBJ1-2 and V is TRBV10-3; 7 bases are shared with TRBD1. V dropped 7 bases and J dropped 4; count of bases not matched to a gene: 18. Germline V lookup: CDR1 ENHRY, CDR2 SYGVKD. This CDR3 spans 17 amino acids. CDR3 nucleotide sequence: TGTGCCATCACCGTGACGCCCGGGCCGGGACAGCTCTATGGCTACACCTTC. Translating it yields CAITVTPGPGQLYGYTF.

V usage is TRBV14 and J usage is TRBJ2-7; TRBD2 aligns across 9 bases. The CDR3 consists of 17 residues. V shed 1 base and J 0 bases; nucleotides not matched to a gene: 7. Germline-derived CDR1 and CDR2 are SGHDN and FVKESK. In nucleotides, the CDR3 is TGTGCCAGCAGCCAAGTGGCTAGCGGGATCCCCTCCTACGAGCAGTACTTC. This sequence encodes CASSQVASGIPSYEQYF. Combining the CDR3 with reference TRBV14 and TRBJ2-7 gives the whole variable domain EAGVTQFPSHSVIEKGQTVTLRCDPISGHDNLYWYRRVMGKEIKFLLHFVKESKQDESGMPNNRFLAERTGGTYSTLKVQPAELEDSGVYFCASSQVASGIPSYEQYFGPGTRLTVT.

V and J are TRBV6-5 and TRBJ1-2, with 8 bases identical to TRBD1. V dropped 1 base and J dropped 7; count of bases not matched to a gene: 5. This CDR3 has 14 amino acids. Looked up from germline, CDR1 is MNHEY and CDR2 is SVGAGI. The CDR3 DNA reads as TGTGCCAGCAGTTACTACCTTGGACAGGGTGGCTACACCTTC. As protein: CASSYYLGQGGYTF.

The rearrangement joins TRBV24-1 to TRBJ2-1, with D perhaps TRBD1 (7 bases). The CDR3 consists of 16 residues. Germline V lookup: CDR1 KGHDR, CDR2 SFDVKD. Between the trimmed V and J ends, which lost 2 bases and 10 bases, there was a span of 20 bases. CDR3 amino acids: CATSDSPGRGEREQFF. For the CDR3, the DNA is TGTGCCACCAGTGATTCACCCGGCAGGGGGGAAAGAGAGCAGTTCTTC.

In nucleotides, the CDR3 is TGTGCCAGCAGCTTGACGCAGGAACTGAACACTGAAGCTTTCTTT. Amino acid sequence: CASSLTQELNTEAFF. The V and J genes are TRBV5-4 and TRBJ1-1; D remains unclear. The CDR3 extends over 15 amino acids. Trimming removed 1 base from V and 0 bases from J, with 10 bases in between. Per the germline V gene, CDR1 is SGHNT and CDR2 is YYREEE (reference sequence).

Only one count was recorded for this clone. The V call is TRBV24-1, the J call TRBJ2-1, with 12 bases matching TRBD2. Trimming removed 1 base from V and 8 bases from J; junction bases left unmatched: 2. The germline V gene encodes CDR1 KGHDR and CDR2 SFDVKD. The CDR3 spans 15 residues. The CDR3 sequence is CATSDLRLAGDEQFF. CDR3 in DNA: TGTGCCACCAGTGATTTACGACTAGCGGGAGATGAGCAGTTCTTC.

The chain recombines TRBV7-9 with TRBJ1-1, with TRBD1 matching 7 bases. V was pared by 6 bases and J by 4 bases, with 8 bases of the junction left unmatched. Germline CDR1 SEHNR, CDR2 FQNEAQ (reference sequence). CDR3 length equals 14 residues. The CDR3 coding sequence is TGTGCCAGCAGTCGGGGACAGCTCGGCACTGAAGCTTTCTTT. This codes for CASSRGQLGTEAFF.

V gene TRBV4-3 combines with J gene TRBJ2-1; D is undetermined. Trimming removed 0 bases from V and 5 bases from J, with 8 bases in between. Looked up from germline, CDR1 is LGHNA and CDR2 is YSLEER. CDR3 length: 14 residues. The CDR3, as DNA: TGCGCCAGCAGCCAAGAGGCTAGAAACAATGAGCAGTTCTTC. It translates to CASSQEARNNEQFF.

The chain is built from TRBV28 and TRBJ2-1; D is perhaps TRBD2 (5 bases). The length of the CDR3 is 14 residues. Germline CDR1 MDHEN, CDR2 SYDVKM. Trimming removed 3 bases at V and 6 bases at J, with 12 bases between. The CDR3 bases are TGTGCCAGCAGTTTTTCCGGGGTAGGCAATGAGCAGTTCTTC. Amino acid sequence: CASSFSGVGNEQFF.

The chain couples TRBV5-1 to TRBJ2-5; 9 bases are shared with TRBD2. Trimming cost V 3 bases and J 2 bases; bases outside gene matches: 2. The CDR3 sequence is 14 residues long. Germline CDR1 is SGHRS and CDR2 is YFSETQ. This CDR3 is CASSWGLAQETQYF. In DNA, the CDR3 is TGCGCCAGCAGCTGGGGACTAGCTCAAGAGACCCAGTACTTC.

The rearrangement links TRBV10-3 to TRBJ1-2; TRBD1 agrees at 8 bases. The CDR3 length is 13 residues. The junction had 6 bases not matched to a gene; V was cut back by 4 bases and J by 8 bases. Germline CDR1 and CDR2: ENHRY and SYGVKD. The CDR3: CAISVGQDFGYTF. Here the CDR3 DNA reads TGTGCCATCAGTGTGGGACAGGACTTCGGCTACACCTTC.

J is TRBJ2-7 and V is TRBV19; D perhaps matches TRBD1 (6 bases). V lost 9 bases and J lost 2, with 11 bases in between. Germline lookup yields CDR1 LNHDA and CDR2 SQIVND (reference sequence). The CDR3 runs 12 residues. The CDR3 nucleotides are TGTGCCAGCAGTGGGACAACCTACGAGCAGTACTTC. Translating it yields CASSGTTYEQYF.

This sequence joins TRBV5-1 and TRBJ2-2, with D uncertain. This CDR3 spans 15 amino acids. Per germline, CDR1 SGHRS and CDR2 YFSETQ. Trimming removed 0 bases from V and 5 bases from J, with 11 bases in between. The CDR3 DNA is TGCGCCAGCAGCTTGGCGGTCGACGGGACCGGGGAGCTGTTTTTT. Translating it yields CASSLAVDGTGELFF.

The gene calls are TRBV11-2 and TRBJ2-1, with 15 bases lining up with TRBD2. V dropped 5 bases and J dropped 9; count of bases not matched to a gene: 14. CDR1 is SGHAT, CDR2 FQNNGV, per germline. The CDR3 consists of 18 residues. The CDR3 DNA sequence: TGTGCCAGCAGCCAACCTGCGTGGACTAGCGGGAGGGCCGTTGAGCAGTTCTTC. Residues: CASSQPAWTSGRAVEQFF.

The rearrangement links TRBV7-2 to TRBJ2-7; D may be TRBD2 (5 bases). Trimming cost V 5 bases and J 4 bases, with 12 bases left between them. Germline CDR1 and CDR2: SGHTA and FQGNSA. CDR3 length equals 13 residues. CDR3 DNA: TGTGCCAGCAGCAGGACTGTAACGTACGAGCAGTACTTC. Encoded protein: CASSRTVTYEQYF.

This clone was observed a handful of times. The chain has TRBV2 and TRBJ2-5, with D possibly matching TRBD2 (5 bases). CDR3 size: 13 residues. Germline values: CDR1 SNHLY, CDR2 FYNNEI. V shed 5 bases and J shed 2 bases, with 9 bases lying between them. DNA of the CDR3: TGTGCCAGCAGTAAACGGACTCAAGAGACCCAGTACTTC. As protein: CASSKRTQETQYF.

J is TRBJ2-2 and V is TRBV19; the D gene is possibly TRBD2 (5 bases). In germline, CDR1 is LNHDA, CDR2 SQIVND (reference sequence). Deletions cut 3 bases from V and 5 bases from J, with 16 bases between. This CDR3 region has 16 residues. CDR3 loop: CASSILLGSSTGELFF. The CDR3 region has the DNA TGTGCCAGTAGTATCTTGTTAGGGAGTTCTACCGGGGAGCTGTTTTTT.

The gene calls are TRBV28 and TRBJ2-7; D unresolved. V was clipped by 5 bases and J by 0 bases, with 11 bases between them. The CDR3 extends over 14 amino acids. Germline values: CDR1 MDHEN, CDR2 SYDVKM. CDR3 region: CASSPAVGSYEQYF. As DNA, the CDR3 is TGTGCCAGCAGTCCGGCGGTGGGCTCCTACGAGCAGTACTTC.

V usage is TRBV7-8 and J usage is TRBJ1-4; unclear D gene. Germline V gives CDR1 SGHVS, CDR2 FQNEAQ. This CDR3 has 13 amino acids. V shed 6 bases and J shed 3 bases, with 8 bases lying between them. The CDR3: CASRRQPNEKLFF. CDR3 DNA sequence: TGTGCCAGCAGAAGACAACCTAATGAAAAACTGTTTTTT.

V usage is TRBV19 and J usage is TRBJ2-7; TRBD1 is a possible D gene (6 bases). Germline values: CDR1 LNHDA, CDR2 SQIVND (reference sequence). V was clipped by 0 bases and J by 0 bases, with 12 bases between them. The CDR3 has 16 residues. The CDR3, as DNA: TGTGCCAGTAGTATAGATCCGGAGACAGGCTCCTACGAGCAGTACTTC. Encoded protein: CASSIDPETGSYEQYF.

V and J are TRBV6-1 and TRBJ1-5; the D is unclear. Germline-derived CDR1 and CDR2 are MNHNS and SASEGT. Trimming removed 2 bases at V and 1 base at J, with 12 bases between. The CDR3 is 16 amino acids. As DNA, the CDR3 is TGTGCCAGCAGTGAACACGGTCCGTTGAGCAATCAGCCCCAGCATTTT. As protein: CASSEHGPLSNQPQHF.

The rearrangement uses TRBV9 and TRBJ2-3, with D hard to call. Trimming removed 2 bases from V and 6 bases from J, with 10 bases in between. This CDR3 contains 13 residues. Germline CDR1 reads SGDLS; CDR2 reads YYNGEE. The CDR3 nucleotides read TGTGCCAGCAGCGTGGAGCATCCGGATACGCAGTATTTT. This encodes CASSVEHPDTQYF.

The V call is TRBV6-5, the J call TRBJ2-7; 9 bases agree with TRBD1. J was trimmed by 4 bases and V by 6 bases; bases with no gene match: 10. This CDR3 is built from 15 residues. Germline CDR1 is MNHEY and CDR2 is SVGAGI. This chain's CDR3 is CASSPYPGQGYEQYF. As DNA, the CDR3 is TGTGCCAGCAGCCCGTACCCGGGACAGGGATACGAGCAGTACTTC.

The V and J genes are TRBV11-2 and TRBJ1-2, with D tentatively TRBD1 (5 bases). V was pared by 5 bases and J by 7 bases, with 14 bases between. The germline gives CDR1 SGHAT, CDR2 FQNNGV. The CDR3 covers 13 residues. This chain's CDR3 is CASSLERQTGYTF. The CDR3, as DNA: TGTGCCAGCAGCCTTGAAAGACAGACTGGCTACACCTTC. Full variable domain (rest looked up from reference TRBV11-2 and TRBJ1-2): EAGVAQSPRYKIIEKRQSVAFWCNPISGHATLYWYQQILGQGPKLLIQFQNNGVVDDSQLPKDRFSAERLKGVDSTLKIQPAKLEDSAVYLCASSLERQTGYTFGSGTRLTVV.

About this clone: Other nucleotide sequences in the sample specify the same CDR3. CDR3 region: CASSPGAGGQETQYF. DNA of the CDR3: TGTGCCAGCAGCCCCGGGGCAGGGGGCCAAGAGACCCAGTACTTC. This rearrangement joins TRBV7-2 to TRBJ2-5; 7 bases are a match to TRBD1. The trim removed 5 bases at V and 1 base at J, leaving 7 bases unmatched. This CDR3 contains 15 residues. CDR1 is SGHTA and CDR2 is FQGNSA in the germline V gene.

CDR3 in DNA: TGTGCCAGTTCCCCGGTTGGTCTAGAGCAGTACTTC. Translation gives CASSPVGLEQYF. The chain uses TRBV12-3 or TRBV12-4 and TRBJ2-7, with D hard to call. The CDR3 contains 12 residues. The V end was cut by 9 bases, the J end by 7 bases, with 16 bases between.

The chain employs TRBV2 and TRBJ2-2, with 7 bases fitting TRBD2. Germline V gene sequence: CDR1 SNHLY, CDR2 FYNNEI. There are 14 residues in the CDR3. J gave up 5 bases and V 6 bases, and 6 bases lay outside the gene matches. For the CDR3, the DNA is TGTGCCAGCAGGGACCTGGGGGGGACCGGGGAGCTGTTTTTT. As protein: CASRDLGGTGELFF.

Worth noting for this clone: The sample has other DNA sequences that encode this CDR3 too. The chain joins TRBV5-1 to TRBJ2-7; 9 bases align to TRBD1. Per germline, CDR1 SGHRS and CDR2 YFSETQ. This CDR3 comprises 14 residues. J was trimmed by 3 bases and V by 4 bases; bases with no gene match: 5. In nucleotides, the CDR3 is TGCGCCAGCAGCACCGGGACAGGGAGCTACGAGCAGTACTTC. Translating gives CASSTGTGSYEQYF.